This T cell receptor beta chain was sequenced in a study of cytomegalovirus exposure and HLA in healthy donors. Points from the study as a whole: In an earlier analysis, in several hundred donors, most V segments appeared productive either ~87% or ~30% of the time. The analysis excluded some indistinguishable V segments, including TRBV6-2 and TRBV6-3.

The PCR was carried out with 60 Vbeta primers and 13 Jbeta primers. Produced via immunoSEQ multiplex PCR; TCRdb's table is partial and in-frame only. The sample holds tens of thousands of clones, around three fifths seen once. Germline values: CDR1 LNHDA, CDR2 SQIVND (reference sequence). V was pared by 5 bases and J by 11 bases, with 27 bases between. The CDR3 consists of 16 residues. This clone has a single count. Its matching antigen is unknown. Sequencing used PBMCs. The sequence derives from a woman between 40 and 50 years old in good health and CMV-seropositive. This chain links TRBV19 with TRBJ1-2; D uncertain. The DNA of the CDR3 is TGTGCCAGTAGTCTACACGAACCCCGGGAACTACACAGTTACACCTTC. This codes for CASSLHEPRELHSYTF.